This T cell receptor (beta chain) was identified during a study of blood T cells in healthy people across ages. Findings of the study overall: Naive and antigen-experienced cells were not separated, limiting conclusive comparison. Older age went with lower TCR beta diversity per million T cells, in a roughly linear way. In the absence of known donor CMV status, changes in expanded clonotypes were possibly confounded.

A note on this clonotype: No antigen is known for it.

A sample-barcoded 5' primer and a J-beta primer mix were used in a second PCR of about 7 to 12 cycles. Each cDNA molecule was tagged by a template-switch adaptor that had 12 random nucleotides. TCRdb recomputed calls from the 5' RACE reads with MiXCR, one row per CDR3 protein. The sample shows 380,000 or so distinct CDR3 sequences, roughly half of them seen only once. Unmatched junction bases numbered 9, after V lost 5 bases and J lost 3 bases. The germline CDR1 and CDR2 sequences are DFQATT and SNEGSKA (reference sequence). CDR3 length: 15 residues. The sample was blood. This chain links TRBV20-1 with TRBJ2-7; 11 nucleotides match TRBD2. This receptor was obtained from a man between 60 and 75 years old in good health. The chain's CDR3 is CSAGATSGIGYEQYF. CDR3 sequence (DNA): TGCAGTGCTGGGGCGACTAGCGGGATAGGCTACGAGCAGTACTTC.